These T cell receptor beta chains were read from a single sample in a study of metastatic and nonmetastatic thyroid tumors. Via MiXCR, TCRdb re-called the PCR reads. The data contain approximately 79,000 clones, 7.5% to 9% of them singletons. Sequenced: blood. These receptor sequences come from a female donor with papillary thyroid cancer or a benign thyroid nodule (not recorded which). Some clones in this sample may be carry-over from other donors' samples. CDR3s include the opening cysteine and the closing phenylalanine or tryptophan. D genes are given only for firm matches.

V gene	J gene	D gene	CDR3 protein
TRBV19	TRBJ1-5	-	CASSINFARGGSQGNQPQHF
TRBV6-6	TRBJ1-2	-	CASSYGDMGYGYTF
TRBV30	TRBJ1-2	-	CAWSSAGHYGYTF
TRBV10-3	TRBJ2-7	TRBD2	CAISEGGLAENEQYF
TRBV7-9	TRBJ1-4	TRBD1	CASSRTGDEKLFF
TRBV5-1	TRBJ1-2	-	CASSSDTGYTF
TRBV9	TRBJ2-1	TRBD2	CASSKTGGRYNEQFF
TRBV20-1	TRBJ2-7	-	CSAREKGTYEQYF
TRBV5-6	TRBJ1-4	-	CASSLQGRHYEKLFF
TRBV5-1	TRBJ2-6	-	CASSQGRGFSGANVLTF
TRBV11-2	TRBJ2-1	TRBD2	CASSQQPSGTYNEQFF
TRBV3-1	TRBJ2-2	-	CASSHQFGANTGEPFF
TRBV30	TRBJ2-5	TRBD2	CAWRSSGGQETQYF
TRBV6-1	TRBJ1-2	-	CASTAGSGNYGYTF
TRBV27	TRBJ2-3	-	CASSLEGTKTDTQYF
TRBV5-1	TRBJ2-1	-	CASSLSPESSYNEQFF
TRBV5-1	TRBJ1-2	-	CASSGFLYGYTF
TRBV7-9	TRBJ2-1	-	CASSPSPPAGSYNEQFF
TRBV20-1	TRBJ1-2	TRBD1	CSARNRDSGYGYTF
TRBV5-1	TRBJ2-6	-	CASSRGGRSGANVLTF
TRBV5-4	TRBJ1-2	-	CASSFGGINYGYTF
TRBV7-3	TRBJ2-1	-	CASSLMSGGPEAPNEQFF
TRBV27	TRBJ1-2	-	CASSPGFGYTF
TRBV6-2/TRBV6-3	TRBJ1-1	TRBD1	CASSYRRTGRVTKAFF
TRBV25-1	TRBJ2-7	TRBD1	CASSEFGSPQGAGYEQYF
TRBV20-1	TRBJ2-7	-	CSARDSMRGESYEQYF
TRBV12-3/TRBV12-4	TRBJ2-5	-	CASSRAQETQYF
TRBV18	TRBJ2-1	TRBD2	CASSPGGGMDEQFF